These 8 T cell receptor beta chains were all obtained from the same sample, sequenced in a study of shared clonotypes between healthy human individuals. The method was immunoSEQ multiplex PCR; TCRdb's version includes in-frame clones alone and lacks a portion of them. The sample lists about 2.5 million clones; just under 95% were seen once. Sequenced material: naive CD4+ T cells from PBMCs. Specified subset: CD45RA+ positively selected. The receptors shown here come from a young man in good health. Some clones in this sample may be carry-over from other donors' samples.

The chain recombines TRBV30 with TRBJ2-2; 10 bases are a match to TRBD2. V shed 4 bases, J shed 7 bases, and the junction held 15 bases outside the gene matches. This CDR3 has 17 amino acids. Germline V CDR1 and CDR2: GTSNPN, SVGIG (reference sequence). The DNA for the CDR3 is TGTGCCTGGACCCGGCTTTTAGCGGGAGGACGGGGCGGGGAGCTGTTTTTT. Its translation is CAWTRLLAGGRGGELFF.

V usage is TRBV12-2 and J usage is TRBJ1-5. TRBV12-2 is a pseudogene. This CDR3 comprises 18 residues. CDR3 nucleotide sequence: TGTGCAAGTCGCTTTTCTGTCTGGAGGGGCCATAGCAATCAGCCCCAGCATTTT. It translates to CASRFSVWRGHSNQPQHF.

The J gene is TRBJ1-3, the V gene TRBV7-9; TRBD1 is a possible D gene (5 bases). The V end was cut by 4 bases, the J end by 0 bases, with 22 bases between. CDR1 SEHNR and CDR2 FQNEAQ come from the germline V gene (reference sequence). This CDR3 is built from 19 residues. This CDR3 is CASSSGTAARGGSGNTIYF. The CDR3 DNA is TGTGCCAGCAGCTCCGGGACCGCAGCTCGTGGTGGCTCTGGAAACACCATATATTTT. Full variable domain (remainder filled in from reference TRBV7-9 and TRBJ1-3): DTGVSQNPRHKITKRGQNVTFRCDPISEHNRLYWYRQTLGQGPEFLTYFQNEAQLEKSRLLSDRFSAERPKGSFSTLEIQRTEQGDSAMYLCASSSGTAARGGSGNTIYFGEGSWLTVV.

A note on this clone: Within the sample, other DNA sequences also encode this same CDR3. This chain uses TRBV7-9 with TRBJ2-7; 11 nucleotides agree with TRBD1. This CDR3 is 14 amino acids long. Germline V lookup: CDR1 SEHNR, CDR2 FQNEAQ (reference sequence). After removal of 5 bases from V and 4 bases from J, the junction contained 4 bases not matched to a gene. CDR3 loop: CASSPGTGGYEQYF. The DNA for the CDR3 is TGTGCCAGCAGCCCGGGGACAGGGGGATACGAGCAGTACTTC. Filled out from reference TRBV7-9 and TRBJ2-7, the complete variable domain reads DTGVSQNPRHKITKRGQNVTFRCDPISEHNRLYWYRQTLGQGPEFLTYFQNEAQLEKSRLLSDRFSAERPKGSFSTLEIQRTEQGDSAMYLCASSPGTGGYEQYFGPGTRLTVT.

This clone has a single count. The chain carries TRBV7-9 and TRBJ1-1; D ambiguous. The germline V gene has CDR1 SEHNR and CDR2 FQNEAQ (reference sequence). Between the trimmed V and J ends, which lost 4 bases and 6 bases, there was a span of 12 bases. This CDR3 has 13 amino acids. CDR3 DNA: TGTGCCAGCAGCTCCCACAGCTTAGCTGAAGCTTTCTTT. Translation gives CASSSHSLAEAFF.

V and J are TRBV19 and TRBJ1-1; possibly TRBD1 for D (6 bases). CDR1 is LNHDA, CDR2 SQIVND, per germline (reference sequence). The V and J ends lost 5 bases and 1 base respectively, with 14 bases between them. The CDR3 loop spans 15 amino acids. CDR3 sequence (DNA): TGTGCCAGTAGTGGGAACTTGGACAGGAACACTGAAGCTTTCTTT. Residues: CASSGNLDRNTEAFF.

In this sample, this clone turned up a few times. Different DNA sequences within this sample yield the same CDR3. The gene calls are TRBV29-1 and TRBJ1-1, with D uncertain. Per the germline V gene, CDR1 is SQVTM and CDR2 is ANQGSEA. The CDR3 is 13 residues long. With 1 base removed from V and 0 bases from J, the gap between germline ends came to 6 bases. CDR3 DNA sequence: TGCAGCGTTGAAGCTCAGATGAACACTGAAGCTTTCTTT. It yields the protein CSVEAQMNTEAFF.

This chain links TRBV6-1 with TRBJ1-5; TRBD1 matches 7 bases. The germline gives CDR1 MNHNS, CDR2 SASEGT. The CDR3 extends over 15 amino acids. Trimming cost V 7 bases and J 7 bases; bases outside gene matches: 13. CDR3 sequence reads: CASIGDRAGVQPQHF. The DNA of the CDR3 is TGTGCCAGCATCGGTGACAGGGCGGGGGTCCAGCCCCAGCATTTT.